The 21 T cell receptor beta chains listed next were all sequenced from one sample in a study of shared clonotypes between healthy human individuals. The data were produced by immunoSEQ multiplex PCR, yet TCRdb's version contains in-frame clones alone and is incomplete. The sample records under 600,000 clones, approximately 95% being singletons. The sequenced sample was naive CD4+ T cells sorted from blood. This sample's subset: CD45RA+ positively selected. These receptor sequences come from a woman aged 25 to 39 in good health.

V and J are TRBV2 and TRBJ2-3, with D perhaps TRBD2 (6 bases). Germline CDR1 and CDR2: SNHLY and FYNNEI. The CDR3 runs 17 residues. V was pared by 7 bases and J by 0 bases, with 20 bases between. CDR3 region: CASTSPRRGPSTDTQYF. CDR3 coding DNA: TGTGCCAGCACCTCCCCCCGGCGGGGCCCTAGCACAGATACGCAGTATTTT.

This sequence joins TRBV7-2 and TRBJ2-2; TRBD2 might be the D (6 bases). Germline lookup yields CDR1 SGHTA and CDR2 FQGNSA. V was trimmed by 3 bases and J by 6 bases, leaving 14 bases between them. This CDR3 is built from 15 residues. CDR3 loop: CASSFFSGVAGELFF. The CDR3 DNA reads TGTGCCAGCAGCTTTTTTTCGGGAGTAGCCGGGGAGCTGTTTTTT. Full variable domain (rest looked up from reference TRBV7-2 and TRBJ2-2): GAGVSQSPSNKVTEKGKDVELRCDPISGHTALYWYRQSLGQGLEFLIYFQGNSAPDKSGLPSDRFSAERTGGSVSTLTIQRTQQEDSAVYLCASSFFSGVAGELFFGEGSRLTVL.

The chain carries TRBV5-4 and TRBJ2-1; D might be TRBD2 (6 bases). This CDR3 spans 17 amino acids. With 4 bases removed from V and 5 bases from J, the gap between germline ends came to 22 bases. Germline CDR1 is SGHNT and CDR2 is YYREEE (reference sequence). DNA of the CDR3: TGTGCCAGCAGCACCCTATGGGGAGGCCGCCGTCACAATGAGCAGTTCTTC. Amino acid sequence: CASSTLWGGRRHNEQFF.

As for this clone: The sample carries other DNA sequences with the same CDR3. CDR3 in DNA: TGTGCCAGCAGTTCAGACAGGGGGCCCTACAATGAGCAGTTCTTC. It yields the protein CASSSDRGPYNEQFF. This chain uses TRBV6-5 with TRBJ2-1; 10 positions agree with TRBD1. This CDR3 has 15 amino acids. Germline V lookup: CDR1 MNHEY, CDR2 SVGAGI. Losses at the gene ends were 4 bases for V and 2 bases for J; bases not matched to a gene: 2.

J is TRBJ2-7 and V is TRBV5-6, with TRBD1 as a possible D gene (6 bases). V was clipped by 2 bases and J by 1 base, with 13 bases between them. The CDR3 extends over 15 amino acids. In germline, CDR1 is SGHDT, CDR2 YYEEEE. CDR3 in amino acids: CASSLQGRPSYEQYF. As DNA, the CDR3 is TGTGCCAGCAGCTTACAGGGAAGGCCTTCCTACGAGCAGTACTTC. Based on the CDR3 plus reference TRBV5-6 and TRBJ2-7, the full variable domain is DAGVTQSPTHLIKTRGQQVTLRCSPKSGHDTVSWYQQALGQGPQFIFQYYEEEERQRGNFPDRFSGHQFPNYSSELNVNALLLGDSALYLCASSLQGRPSYEQYFGPGTRLTVT.

V gene TRBV11-2 combines with J gene TRBJ1-3; D unclear. The CDR3 runs to 14 residues. Germline V CDR1 and CDR2: SGHAT, FQNNGV. V was pared by 0 bases and J by 1 base, with 4 bases between. The DNA of the CDR3 is TGTGCCAGCAGCTTAGAGCCATCTGGAAACACCATATATTTT. This gives the protein CASSLEPSGNTIYF.

The chain joins TRBV6-1 to TRBJ2-5, with D unresolved. The V end lost 5 bases, the J end lost 3 bases, and 10 bases lay between the germline ends. Germline values: CDR1 MNHNS, CDR2 SASEGT. The CDR3 loop spans 13 amino acids. CDR3 DNA: TGTGCCAGCAGTTTTCGGCCAGAAGAGACCCAGTACTTC. Translated, it gives CASSFRPEETQYF.

With regard to this clone: It is likely a read error, because the conserved phenylalanine at the end of the CDR3 is missing. CDR3 bases: TGTGCCTGGAGTAGGGCTCTTTCTGGGGCCAACGTCCTGACTTCC. Translated: CAWSRALSGANVLTS. The rearrangement uses TRBV30 and TRBJ2-6; D is unresolved. The CDR3 has 15 amino acids. The V end lost 2 bases, the J end lost 1 base, and 9 bases lay between the germline ends. Germline V lookup: CDR1 GTSNPN, CDR2 SVGIG (reference sequence).

V and J are TRBV9 and TRBJ1-1; D possibly corresponds to TRBD1 (5 bases). The CDR3 loop spans 15 amino acids. Looked up from germline, CDR1 is SGDLS and CDR2 is YYNGEE. V shed 4 bases and J shed 7 bases, with 20 bases lying between them. CDR3 coding DNA: TGTGCCAGCAGCCTAACTGACAGTTTTGTAAATGAAGCTTTCTTT. It translates to CASSLTDSFVNEAFF.

V is TRBV7-9 and J is TRBJ2-7; possibly TRBD1 for D (6 bases). The CDR3 has 14 residues. V dropped 5 bases and J dropped 1 base, with 12 bases sitting between them. Germline lookup yields CDR1 SEHNR and CDR2 FQNEAQ (reference sequence). The CDR3 DNA is TGTGCCAGCAGCCAAGGGGGAGAGTCCTACGAGCAGTACTTC. As protein: CASSQGGESYEQYF.

V and J are TRBV18 and TRBJ1-3, with D possibly being TRBD1 (6 bases). The length of the CDR3 is 17 residues. CDR1 and CDR2 (germline): KGHSH, LQKENI. The V end was cut by 3 bases, the J end by 0 bases, with 15 bases between. The chain's CDR3 is CASSPAVRGISGNTIYF. As DNA, the CDR3 is TGTGCCAGCTCACCGGCGGTTAGGGGGATCTCTGGAAACACCATATATTTT.

This clone was counted once. The chain links TRBV6-4 to TRBJ1-1, with D possibly TRBD1 on 5 matching bases. Germline CDR1 is MRHNA and CDR2 is SNTAGT. The length of the CDR3 is 15 residues. V gave up 3 bases and J gave up 5 bases, with 16 bases separating them. The CDR3 bases are TGTGCCAGCAGTGAATGGGGGGATTCGAAAACTGAAGCTTTCTTT. This gives the protein CASSEWGDSKTEAFF.

This chain uses TRBV27 with TRBJ2-1; D is undetermined. Trimming shortened V by 1 base and J by 1 base, and 8 bases separated the two germline ends. The CDR3 is 15 residues long. CDR1 MNHEY and CDR2 SMNVEV come from the germline V gene (reference sequence). Written as DNA, the CDR3 is TGTGCCAGCAGTTTATTCGCGGAGTCCTACAATGAGCAGTTCTTC. Translated, it gives CASSLFAESYNEQFF.

The rearrangement joins TRBV5-1 to TRBJ2-7, with 10 bases fitting TRBD2. This CDR3 is built from 15 residues. Losses at the gene ends were 1 base for V and 6 bases for J; bases not matched to a gene: 7. Germline CDR1 SGHRS, CDR2 YFSETQ. DNA for the CDR3: TGCGCCAGCAGCTTGTCAGCGGGAGGGCCCTCCGAGCAGTACTTC. Its translation is CASSLSAGGPSEQYF.

The chain combines TRBV5-4 with TRBJ2-5; tentatively, D is TRBD2 (7 bases). This CDR3 spans 15 amino acids. CDR1 and CDR2 from the germline V gene are SGHNT and YYREEE (reference sequence). V was pared by 5 bases and J by 2 bases, with 16 bases between. This CDR3 is CASRGGAAPQETQYF. The DNA for the CDR3 is TGTGCCAGCAGAGGGGGGGCTGCCCCTCAAGAGACCCAGTACTTC. Together with reference TRBV5-4 and TRBJ2-5, the CDR3 gives the full variable domain: ETGVTQSPTHLIKTRGQQVTLRCSSQSGHNTVSWYQQALGQGPQFIFQYYREEENGRGNFPPRFSGLQFPNYSSELNVNALELDDSALYLCASRGGAAPQETQYFGPGTRLLVL.

This chain uses TRBV2 with TRBJ2-1, with D uncertain. This CDR3 has 13 amino acids. Germline-derived CDR1 and CDR2 are SNHLY and FYNNEI. Trimming cost V 4 bases and J 7 bases, with 11 bases left between them. As DNA, the CDR3 is TGTGCCAGCAGTGCAAACTTCAGGAATGAGCAGTTCTTC. It translates to CASSANFRNEQFF.

The CDR3 coding sequence is TGCGCCAGCAGCAATCCGGGACAGGGGAGAAACACCATATATTTT. As protein: CASSNPGQGRNTIYF. The V and J genes are TRBV4-1 and TRBJ1-3, with 10 nucleotides matching TRBD1. Looked up from germline, CDR1 is MGHRA and CDR2 is YSYEKL. V gave up 5 bases and J gave up 5 bases; unmatched junction bases: 6. This CDR3 has 15 residues.

This rearrangement joins TRBV6-5 to TRBJ1-5; TRBD1 matches 7 bases. Germline V CDR1 and CDR2: MNHEY, SVGAGI. The V segment lost 6 bases and the J segment 1 base; nucleotides outside the gene matches: 6. There are 15 residues in the CDR3. The CDR3 region is CASRKTGVSNQPQHF. In DNA, the CDR3 is TGTGCCAGCAGAAAAACAGGGGTAAGCAATCAGCCCCAGCATTTT.

This rearrangement joins TRBV28 to TRBJ1-1, with 7 positions matching TRBD1. The germline CDR1 and CDR2 sequences are MDHEN and SYDVKM. V dropped 5 bases and J dropped 6; count of bases not matched to a gene: 15. The length of the CDR3 is 16 residues. CDR3 in amino acids: CASSPGWFRQGAEAFF. In nucleotides, the CDR3 is TGTGCCAGCAGTCCTGGATGGTTCCGACAGGGCGCTGAAGCTTTCTTT.

V gene TRBV19 combines with J gene TRBJ2-1; no reliable D call. CDR1 and CDR2 from the germline V gene are LNHDA and SQIVND (reference sequence). There are 14 residues in the CDR3. Trimming removed 6 bases at V and 8 bases at J, with 17 bases between. CDR3 loop: CASSRPSGGDEQFF. In DNA, the CDR3 is TGTGCCAGTAGCCGACCCTCGGGTGGGGATGAGCAGTTCTTC.

This clone has a single count. Other DNA sequences in the same sample also yield this CDR3. The rearrangement links TRBV7-2 to TRBJ2-1, with TRBD2 matching 7 bases. The CDR3 loop spans 16 amino acids. The V gene's germline CDR1 is SGHTA and CDR2 FQGNSA. Losses at the gene ends were 1 base for V and 0 bases for J; bases not matched to a gene: 3. The CDR3 region is CASSLVGGSSYNEQFF. CDR3 coding DNA: TGTGCCAGCAGCTTAGTGGGCGGGAGCTCCTACAATGAGCAGTTCTTC.